The T cell receptor (beta chain) under discussion was sequenced for a study of cytomegalovirus exposure and HLA in healthy donors. Researchers ran the PCR with 60 Vbeta and 13 Jbeta primers. The assay was immunoSEQ multiplex PCR, and TCRdb's table has in-frame clones only and misses some. This table holds about 170,000 clones, roughly 70% found once. Study outcomes and limitations: The likely origin of a cluster of highly shared sequence variants was a sequencing artifact.

This clone was seen a few times. Its antigen is as yet unknown. At one end the junction does not follow the germline gene, possibly because of a read error. The sequence was obtained from a girl aged 5-17 years in good health and CMV-seronegative. Sequences were obtained from PBMCs.

The CDR3 DNA sequence: TGTGCCAGCAGCCCAAGGGCACAGGGGGCCGGGGAGCAGTACTTC. Protein product: CASSPRAQGAGEQYF. The chain has TRBV5-1 and TRBJ2-7; 9 nucleotides agree with TRBD1. CDR3 length: 15 amino acids. Germline V gives CDR1 SGHRS, CDR2 YFSETQ.